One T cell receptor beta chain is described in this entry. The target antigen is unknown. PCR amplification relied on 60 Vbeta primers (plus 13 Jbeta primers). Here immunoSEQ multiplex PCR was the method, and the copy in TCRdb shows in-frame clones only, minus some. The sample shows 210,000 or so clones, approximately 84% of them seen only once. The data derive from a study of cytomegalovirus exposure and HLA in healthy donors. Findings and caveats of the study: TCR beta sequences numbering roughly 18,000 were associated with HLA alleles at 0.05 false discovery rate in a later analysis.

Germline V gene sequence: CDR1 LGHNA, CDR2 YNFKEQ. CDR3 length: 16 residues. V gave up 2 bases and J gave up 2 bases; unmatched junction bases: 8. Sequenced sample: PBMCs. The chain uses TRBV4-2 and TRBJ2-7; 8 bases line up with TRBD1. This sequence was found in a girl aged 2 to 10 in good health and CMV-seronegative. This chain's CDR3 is CASSQYPGQEPYEQYF. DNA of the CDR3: TGTGCCAGCAGCCAATACCCGGGACAGGAGCCCTACGAGCAGTACTTC.